This T cell receptor (beta chain) is from a study of blood T cell repertoires in COVID-19. Profiling relied on immunoSEQ multiplex PCR, and the TCRdb table lists in-frame clones only, not all of them. The sample contains a few hundred thousand clones, 80% of which appear only once. Trimming at V came to 3 bases and at J to 8 bases, leaving 9 bases not matched to a gene. This CDR3 region has 15 residues. CDR1 LNHDA and CDR2 SQIVND come from the germline V gene (reference sequence). The sequenced sample consisted of PBMCs or T cells enriched from blood (not recorded which). V usage is TRBV19 and J usage is TRBJ1-2; the match to TRBD1 covers 10 bases. The receptor comes from a woman aged 35 to 49 with acute COVID-19. The CDR3 DNA sequence: TGTGCCAGTAGTATCGAGGGGACAGGGGATGGGGGCTACACCTTC. Its translation: CASSIEGTGDGGYTF. Drawing the rest from reference TRBV19 and TRBJ1-2, the complete variable domain is DGGITQSPKYLFRKEGQNVTLSCEQNLNHDAMYWYRQDPGQGLRLIYYSQIVNDFQKGDIAEGYSVSREKKESFPLTVTSAQKNPTAFYLCASSIEGTGDGGYTFGSGTRLTVV.